This T cell receptor (beta chain) was identified in a study of T-cell reconstitution after alpha-beta-depleted transplantation in children (dated by TCRdb to about 2016). Context from the whole study: Using TCR repertoire profiling, the study followed T-cell immune reconstitution in a quantitative way in children after TCRalphabeta/CD19-depleted allogeneic hematopoietic cell transplantation.

The table lists this clonotype with a few counts. Its recognized antigen is unknown. Qualities for individual bases were not recorded, and no much larger clone is one base off. The library was produced with PCR. Sequenced using an Illumina HiSeq 2500. TCR libraries were prepared with molecular barcoding, using unique molecular identifiers to normalize TCRbeta repertoire quantification. The public reads were quality trimmed at Q25 with fastp and then assembled into clones with MiXCR by TCRdb, keeping productive beta chains. CDR3 protein sequences are deduplicated, and each keeps its most common genes and DNA. The sample has around 100,000 distinct CDR3 sequences on record, about 5.6% of them singletons. The ten biggest clones cover approximately 6.6% of the sample. The time point tag for this specimen amounts to: day 60 (about 2 months) after transplantation. The treatment or condition label on this specimen signifies: allogeneic hematopoietic cell transplantation with graft depleted of TCRalphabeta T cells and CD19 B cells. The children who served as transplant recipients had been given grafts of TCRalphabeta/CD19-depleted allogeneic hematopoietic cells.

CDR1 and CDR2 are read off the germline V gene (reference sequence) as SEHNR and FQNEAQ. Reading from cysteine to phenylalanine, the CDR3 counts 14 amino acids. Only the CDR3 portion is preserved as DNA: 42 bases, with reading frame beginning at the first base. After removal of 3 bases from V and 5 bases from J, the junction retains 2 bases not matched to a gene. Overall study results and their limits: Over subsequent months, a decline in hyperexpanded clone frequencies was noted, and after one year, T-cell counts and TCRbeta diversity were mostly ascribed to newly produced T cells. The apparently early alphabetaT-cell count recovery about two months after transplant was reportedly dependent on only several hundred rapidly expanded clones derived from non-depleted graft cells. In some patients, the high TCRbeta diversity seen at day 60 was put down to recipient T cells and intrathymic progenitors that had survived conditioning.

The receptor was derived from a female patient aged 2-9 years who had a stem cell transplant for Fanconi anemia, so the T cells may come from the graft donor. The material was PBMCs, mostly from graft donor cells, obtained 60 days after TCRalphabeta/CD19-depleted stem cell transplant. The chain joins TRBV7-9 to TRBJ1-1, and TRBD1 aligns with 11 junction nucleotides. The bases read TGTGCCAGCAGCTTGGACAGGGGGCGAACTGAAGCTTTCTTT. This is translated as CASSLDRGRTEAFF.